The 31 T cell receptor beta chains given below trace back to one sample, sequenced in a study of blood T cell repertoires in COVID-19. Sequencing was performed with immunoSEQ multiplex PCR; in TCRdb, only in-frame clones are kept and a portion is missing. This table has fewer than 65,000 clones, approximately 82% appearing once. The material sequenced was peripheral blood. Source of these receptors: a human donor in a cohort sampled during active COVID-19.

The chain carries TRBV25-1 and TRBJ1-5; D is perhaps TRBD1 (6 bases). The CDR3 totals 16 residues. The germline V and J ends were trimmed by 5 bases and 5 bases, with 19 bases remaining between them. CDR1 and CDR2 from the germline V gene are MGHDK and SYGVNS. CDR3 sequence: CASSPTTGYRDQPQHF. The DNA of the CDR3 is TGTGCCAGCAGTCCCACGACAGGATACAGAGATCAGCCCCAGCATTTT.

The chain couples TRBV6-4 to TRBJ1-1, with 7 bases identical to TRBD1. Germline V lookup: CDR1 MRHNA, CDR2 SNTAGT. This CDR3 is 13 amino acids long. Unmatched junction bases numbered 4, after V lost 5 bases and J lost 4 bases. CDR3 residues: CASSSQGGTEAFF. CDR3 nucleotide sequence: TGTGCCAGCAGTTCCCAGGGGGGCACTGAAGCTTTCTTT.

The chain joins TRBV4-2 to TRBJ2-5, with 9 positions matching TRBD2. This CDR3 has 16 residues. Germline loops: CDR1 LGHNA, CDR2 YNFKEQ. The ends lost 0 bases at V and 7 bases at J; junction bases unmatched: 9. Here the CDR3 reads CASSQDRAGGARTQYF. For the CDR3, the DNA is TGTGCCAGCAGCCAAGATCGCGCGGGGGGGGCCCGGACCCAGTACTTC.

This clone has more than one count but fewer than ten. The chain combines TRBV18 with TRBJ2-5; 10 nucleotides align to TRBD2. Germline CDR1 and CDR2: KGHSH and LQKENI. This CDR3 contains 17 residues. V shed 0 bases and J 1 base; nucleotides not matched to a gene: 5. The CDR3 protein is CASSPPERGGIQETQYF. CDR3 bases: TGTGCCAGCTCACCACCGGAGCGGGGGGGAATCCAAGAGACCCAGTACTTC.

This sequence joins TRBV18 and TRBJ2-2, with a weak D call TRBD2 (6 bases). Per germline, CDR1 KGHSH and CDR2 LQKENI. With 0 bases removed from V and 6 bases from J, the gap between germline ends came to 14 bases. The CDR3 runs to 16 residues. The CDR3 loop reads CASSPPGREVAGELFF. The CDR3 DNA is TGTGCCAGCTCACCACCGGGCAGGGAGGTCGCCGGGGAGCTGTTTTTT. Full variable domain (remainder filled in from reference TRBV18 and TRBJ2-2): NAGVMQNPRHLVRRRGQEARLRCSPMKGHSHVYWYRQLPEEGLKFMVYLQKENIIDESGMPKERFSAEFPKEGPSILRIQQVVRGDSAAYFCASSPPGREVAGELFFGEGSRLTVL.

The chain combines TRBV6-5 with TRBJ2-1, with 8 bases aligning to TRBD2. The CDR3 sequence is 14 residues long. Losses at the gene ends were 11 bases for V and 7 bases for J; bases not matched to a gene: 13. Germline values: CDR1 MNHEY, CDR2 SVGAGI. This CDR3 reads CAGDSGGGVNEQFF. CDR3 DNA: TGTGCCGGCGACAGCGGGGGAGGTGTAAATGAGCAGTTCTTC.

The table lists this clone with a count of one. The chain combines TRBV6-5 with TRBJ2-7, with 8 bases fitting TRBD1. The CDR3 contains 14 residues. V lost 5 bases and J lost 2; bases outside the gene matches: 5. The germline V gene has CDR1 MNHEY and CDR2 SVGAGI. DNA of the CDR3: TGTGCCAGCAGTCGGACAGGGCCCGCCTACGAGCAGTACTTC. Amino acid sequence: CASSRTGPAYEQYF.

This clone was counted a single time. The CDR3 protein is CASSPGTGRKETQYF. For the CDR3, the DNA is TGTGCCAGCAGTCCCGGGACAGGGCGGAAAGAGACCCAGTACTTC. This chain joins TRBV28 and TRBJ2-5; 9 bases align to TRBD1. Germline V gene lookup returns CDR1 MDHEN and CDR2 SYDVKM. The length of the CDR3 is 15 residues. Trimming cost V 5 bases and J 3 bases; bases outside gene matches: 7.

This chain joins TRBV9 and TRBJ2-3; TRBD2 matches at 7 bases. The CDR3 contains 17 residues. Germline CDR1 SGDLS, CDR2 YYNGEE. V lost 3 bases to trimming and J lost 7 bases; unmatched junction nucleotides: 17. DNA for the CDR3: TGTGCCAGCAGCGGAGGGAGGGTAGCGCTGTCCGGAAATACGCAGTATTTT. Residues: CASSGGRVALSGNTQYF.

J is TRBJ2-3 and V is TRBV19, with a possible D match to TRBD1 (5 bases). Germline V lookup: CDR1 LNHDA, CDR2 SQIVND (reference sequence). V was shortened by 4 bases and J by 2 bases, with 13 bases between the two germline ends. This CDR3 region has 15 residues. The CDR3 sequence: CASSRVGPYTDTQYF. The CDR3 nucleotides are TGTGCCAGTAGTAGAGTGGGGCCATACACAGATACGCAGTATTTT.

The chain carries TRBV24-1 and TRBJ2-5, with 7 positions matching TRBD1. This CDR3 comprises 16 residues. The J segment lost 5 bases and the V segment lost 3 bases, leaving 11 bases of the junction unmatched. Per the germline V gene, CDR1 is KGHDR and CDR2 is SFDVKD. CDR3 sequence (DNA): TGTGCCACCAGTGATCCAGACAGGGTTGGGACGGAGACCCAGTACTTC. Amino acids: CATSDPDRVGTETQYF.

J is TRBJ2-1 and V is TRBV5-1; 10 nucleotides line up with TRBD2. V lost 1 base to trimming and J lost 8 bases; unmatched junction nucleotides: 9. The CDR3 loop spans 16 amino acids. CDR1 is SGHRS and CDR2 is YFSETQ in the germline V gene. CDR3 amino acids: CASSLLAGAVGYEQFF. CDR3 DNA sequence: TGCGCCAGCAGCTTGCTAGCGGGGGCGGTGGGGTATGAGCAGTTCTTC.

The rearrangement joins TRBV2 to TRBJ1-2; 7 nucleotides line up with TRBD1. Germline CDR1 is SNHLY and CDR2 is FYNNEI. Germline trimming cut 6 bases from V and 2 bases from J; bases unmatched to any gene: 12. The CDR3 is 16 amino acids. CDR3 region: CASSPTQGQRNYGYTF. The CDR3 DNA sequence: TGTGCCAGCAGCCCGACACAGGGGCAAAGGAACTATGGCTACACCTTC.

This clone appeared once. This chain uses TRBV18 with TRBJ2-7; D gene uncertain. CDR1 and CDR2 from the germline V gene are KGHSH and LQKENI. The ends were cut back, 6 bases at V and 4 bases at J, with 7 bases in the middle. This CDR3 spans 11 amino acids. CDR3: CASSNNYEQYF. CDR3 DNA: TGTGCCAGCTCTAACAATTACGAGCAGTACTTC.

The chain uses TRBV7-2 and TRBJ1-5, with a possible D match to TRBD1 (5 bases). CDR3 length: 15 amino acids. V lost 3 bases and J lost 2, with 11 bases in between. Per the germline V gene, CDR1 is SGHTA and CDR2 is FQGNSA. This CDR3 is CASSLGGGGNQPQHF. CDR3 sequence (DNA): TGTGCCAGCAGCTTGGGGGGGGGAGGCAATCAGCCCCAGCATTTT.

A few counts support this clone. V and J are TRBV7-2 and TRBJ2-4; D ambiguous. Germline CDR1 is SGHTA and CDR2 is FQGNSA. There are 13 residues in the CDR3. Trimming cost V 5 bases and J 3 bases, with 8 bases left between them. CDR3 in amino acids: CASSRDNKNIQYF. CDR3 DNA sequence: TGTGCCAGCAGCCGCGACAACAAAAACATTCAGTACTTC.

J is TRBJ2-2 and V is TRBV3-1 (or the pseudogene TRBV3-2); D unclear. The CDR3 consists of 15 residues. Germline lookup yields CDR1 LGHDT and CDR2 YNNKEL (reference sequence). V was cut by 1 base and J by 1 base, with 7 bases left in between. CDR3 in amino acids: CASSQVRGNTGELFF. The CDR3 coding sequence is TGTGCCAGCAGCCAAGTACGAGGGAACACCGGGGAGCTGTTTTTT.

This chain links TRBV5-1 with TRBJ2-7; 10 nucleotides line up with TRBD1. The CDR3 loop spans 15 amino acids. V trimming: 4 bases; J trimming: 4 bases; junction bases outside the gene matches: 8. Germline V lookup: CDR1 SGHRS, CDR2 YFSETQ. The CDR3 region has the DNA TGCGCCAGCAGCCAGGGGTTGGACAGGGGGTACGAGCAGTACTTC. Residues: CASSQGLDRGYEQYF.

J is TRBJ2-5 and V is TRBV19; the D gene is possibly TRBD1 (5 bases). From germline, CDR1 is LNHDA and CDR2 SQIVND (reference sequence). V lost 5 bases and J lost 0, with 10 bases in between. The CDR3 has 14 residues. CDR3 DNA sequence: TGTGCCAGTAGTCCCTTGGACAACCAAGAGACCCAGTACTTC. Translation gives CASSPLDNQETQYF.

This chain uses TRBV7-9 with TRBJ1-3, with a possible D match to TRBD1 (6 bases). The ends were cut back, 1 base at V and 4 bases at J, with 11 bases in the middle. The germline CDR1 and CDR2 sequences are SEHNR and FQNEAQ (reference sequence). This CDR3 is 15 amino acids long. The DNA for the CDR3 is TGTGCCAGCAGCTTAGTCACAGGGTACGGAAACACCATATATTTT. Protein sequence: CASSLVTGYGNTIYF. The full variable domain, completed using reference TRBV7-9 and TRBJ1-3, is DTGVSQNPRHKITKRGQNVTFRCDPISEHNRLYWYRQTLGQGPEFLTYFQNEAQLEKSRLLSDRFSAERPKGSFSTLEIQRTEQGDSAMYLCASSLVTGYGNTIYFGEGSWLTVV.

The chain recombines TRBV5-6 with TRBJ2-2, with D possibly matching TRBD2 (6 bases). Per germline, CDR1 SGHDT and CDR2 YYEEEE. With 0 bases removed from V and 5 bases from J, the gap between germline ends came to 17 bases. The CDR3 spans 17 residues. The CDR3 sequence is CASSLEGRGLGTGELFF. The CDR3 nucleotides are TGTGCCAGCAGCTTGGAGGGGCGGGGACTTGGGACCGGGGAGCTGTTTTTT.

The V gene is TRBV5-5, the J gene TRBJ1-1; 7 bases line up with TRBD1. The ends lost 1 base at V and 0 bases at J; junction bases unmatched: 6. Germline V CDR1 and CDR2: SGHKS, YYEKEE (reference sequence). This CDR3 has 16 amino acids. The CDR3 DNA follows: TGTGCCAGCAGCTTGACGTGGGACAGCTTGAACACTGAAGCTTTCTTT. Translation: CASSLTWDSLNTEAFF.

V usage is TRBV7-2 and J usage is TRBJ1-1; weak D call: TRBD1 (5 bases). Germline V gene lookup returns CDR1 SGHTA and CDR2 FQGNSA. This CDR3 has 13 residues. Trimming left V 5 bases short and J 6 bases short, with 13 bases between. Here the CDR3 DNA reads TGTGCCAGCAGCCTCCGGTCAGGGCCTGAAGCTTTCTTT. Its protein product is CASSLRSGPEAFF.

The chain combines TRBV30 with TRBJ1-2; 9 bases are a match to TRBD1. CDR1 and CDR2 (germline): GTSNPN, SVGIG (reference sequence). The CDR3 is made up of 14 amino acids. J was trimmed by 4 bases and V by 2 bases; bases with no gene match: 5. The CDR3 protein is CAWSLETGGYGYTF. As DNA, the CDR3 is TGTGCCTGGAGTCTAGAGACAGGGGGCTATGGCTACACCTTC.

CDR3 loop: CASSLTVPFGYGYTF. The DNA of the CDR3 is TGTGCCAGCAGCTTGACAGTCCCCTTTGGCTATGGCTACACCTTC. V and J are TRBV27 and TRBJ1-2; tentatively, D is TRBD1 (5 bases). The CDR3 has 15 residues. The ends were cut back, 6 bases at V and 4 bases at J, with 18 bases in the middle. Germline V gene data show CDR1 as MNHEY and CDR2 as SMNVEV (reference sequence).

V is TRBV4-1 and J is TRBJ2-6; possible D gene TRBD1, 5 bases. This CDR3 contains 17 residues. Trimming left V 2 bases short and J 4 bases short, with 15 bases between. Germline lookup yields CDR1 MGHRA and CDR2 YSYEKL. The CDR3 DNA is TGCGCCAGCAGCCAAAGTAACCCAGGGTCCGGGGCCAACGTCCTGACTTTC. Amino acid sequence: CASSQSNPGSGANVLTF.

This chain connects TRBV29-1 to TRBJ1-3; tentatively, D is TRBD1 (6 bases). The CDR3 length is 16 residues. Between the trimmed V and J ends, which lost 7 bases and 1 base, there was a span of 20 bases. Germline V lookup: CDR1 SQVTM, CDR2 ANQGSEA. CDR3 region: CSGAAGGGGSGNTIYF. The CDR3 DNA follows: TGCAGCGGTGCCGCGGGGGGCGGGGGATCTGGAAACACCATATATTTT.

The chain combines TRBV6-5 with TRBJ1-2; D gene unclear. CDR3 length: 12 residues. CDR1 MNHEY and CDR2 SVGAGI come from the germline V gene. Trimming stripped 7 bases from V and 7 bases from J, with 13 bases between. The chain's CDR3 is CASTPRSLGYTF. The CDR3 nucleotides are TGTGCCAGCACTCCCCGGAGCCTTGGCTACACCTTC.

The CDR3 DNA follows: TGTGCCAGCAGCTTGGCCGCGGCGAACACTGAAGCTTTCTTT. Translation gives CASSLAAANTEAFF. J is TRBJ1-1 and V is TRBV5-4; D not certain. V dropped 0 bases and J dropped 1 base, with 7 bases sitting between them. The CDR3 is 14 amino acids. Germline values: CDR1 SGHNT, CDR2 YYREEE (reference sequence).

This clone was seen a few times. This chain joins TRBV10-1 and TRBJ1-1; a weak D match, TRBD1 (6 bases). CDR1 WNHNN and CDR2 SYGVQD come from the germline V gene (reference sequence). The V and J ends lost 2 bases and 1 base respectively, with 8 bases between them. The CDR3 consists of 14 residues. The chain's CDR3 is CASSELQGNTEAFF. CDR3 DNA sequence: TGCGCCAGCAGTGAGCTACAGGGGAACACTGAAGCTTTCTTT.

V is TRBV6-2 or TRBV6-3 and J is TRBJ2-5, with unresolved D. The CDR3 length is 14 residues. Germline assignment: CDR1 MNHEY and CDR2 SVGEGT. Trimming pared 3 bases from V and 1 base from J, leaving 9 bases between. This CDR3 is CASSYSEIQETQYF. Written as DNA, the CDR3 is TGTGCCAGCAGTTATTCCGAGATCCAAGAGACCCAGTACTTC.